A selection of T cell receptor beta chains follows, all from one sample in a study of CD8 T cells in ankylosing spondylitis. One entry per CDR3 protein results from TCRdb running MiXCR on the 5' RACE reads. The data contain approximately 220,000 distinct CDR3 sequences, about 10% of them seen just once; the ten biggest clones take up roughly a fifth. The sample taken for sequencing was blood, either unsorted or a sorted T cell fraction (not recorded which). These receptors were taken from a male donor with ankylosing spondylitis or in good health (not recorded which). Each CDR3 is given with its conserved first and last residue.

J gene	V gene	CDR3 protein
TRBJ2-3	TRBV9	CASSGQGLAVPTDTQYF
TRBJ2-7	TRBV15	CATSRVTGDSYEQYF
TRBJ1-3	TRBV3-1	CASSQVARGSGNTIYF
TRBJ2-5	TRBV28	CASSFAGGKETQYF
TRBJ2-2	TRBV20-1	CSARDLRVPTGELFF
TRBJ2-3	TRBV15	CATSRDFGSRGANTQYF
TRBJ1-5	TRBV12-3/TRBV12-4	CASRAPGTINQPQHF
TRBJ2-7	TRBV20-1	CSASGPGEGYEQYF
TRBJ1-5	TRBV12-3/TRBV12-4	CASSPDSGPQHF
TRBJ2-7	TRBV3-1	CASSQEQGIYEQYF
TRBJ1-6	TRBV13	CASSSFRASYNSPLHF
TRBJ1-5	TRBV2	CASSGGGQPQHF
TRBJ2-5	TRBV5-1	CASRRLAGGEEPQYF
TRBJ1-5	TRBV20-1	CSARDRARGAYSNQPQHF
TRBJ2-7	TRBV6-1	CASTPSSYEQYF
TRBJ2-5	TRBV6-1	CASTPLAGLQETQYF
TRBJ1-1	TRBV7-9	CASSSRAGMNTEAFF
TRBJ1-2	TRBV28	CASSFESSYGYTF
TRBJ1-5	TRBV14	CASSPGVHQPQHF
TRBJ2-5	TRBV20-1	CSARRTSGGKTQYF
TRBJ2-5	TRBV2	CASRLTSGSRETQYF
TRBJ2-7	TRBV7-2	CASSFGRGIPYEQYF
TRBJ1-2	TRBV2	CASTRPNYGYTF
TRBJ2-3	TRBV5-6	CASSLWVKSTDTQYF
TRBJ1-2	TRBV3-1	CASSQREGGNYGYTF